The clone carrying this T cell receptor (beta chain) was counted a few times. Its antigen is not known. Trimming stripped 3 bases from V and 5 bases from J, with 17 bases between. The V gene's germline CDR1 is DFQATT and CDR2 SNEGSKA (reference sequence). The CDR3 length is 14 residues. The data stem from a study of T-cell reconstitution after alpha-beta-depleted transplantation in children. Study-wide results and limits: Several hundred graft clones that had expanded were reportedly the source of alpha-beta T cells about two months after transplant. Newly produced T cells mostly accounted for T-cell counts and diversity one year post-transplant. Surviving recipient T cells and thymic progenitors underlay high day-60 TCRbeta diversity in some patients.

Unique molecular identifiers tagged the TCRbeta library. TCRdb itself ran the PCR reads through MiXCR, one entry per CDR3 protein. This sample carries about 140,000 distinct CDR3 sequences, more than 8% of them seen once, and the ten largest clones take around 18%. V usage is TRBV20-1 and J usage is TRBJ2-7; D gene ambiguous. Sequenced material: PBMCs, mostly from graft donor cells, taken 180 days after TCRalphabeta/CD19-depleted stem cell transplant. The receptor was derived from a female patient aged 2-15 years who had a stem cell transplant for congenital amegakaryocytic thrombocytopenia, so the T cells may come from the graft donor. Here the CDR3 DNA reads TGCAGTGCTAGTCGCTCCACGCCGAAGAACGAGCAGTACTTC. Protein: CSASRSTPKNEQYF.